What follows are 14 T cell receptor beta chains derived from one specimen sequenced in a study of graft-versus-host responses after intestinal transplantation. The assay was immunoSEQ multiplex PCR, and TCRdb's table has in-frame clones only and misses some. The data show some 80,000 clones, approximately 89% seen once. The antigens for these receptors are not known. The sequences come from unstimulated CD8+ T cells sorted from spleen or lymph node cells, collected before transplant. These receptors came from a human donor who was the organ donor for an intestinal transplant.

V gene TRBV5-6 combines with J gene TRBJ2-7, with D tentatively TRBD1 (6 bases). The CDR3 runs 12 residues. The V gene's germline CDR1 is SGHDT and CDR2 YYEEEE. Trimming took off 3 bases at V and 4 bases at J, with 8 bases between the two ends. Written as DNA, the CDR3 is TGTGCCAGCAGCTCCCAGGGGTACGAGCAGTACTTC. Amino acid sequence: CASSSQGYEQYF. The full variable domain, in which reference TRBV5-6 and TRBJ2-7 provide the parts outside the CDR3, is DAGVTQSPTHLIKTRGQQVTLRCSPKSGHDTVSWYQQALGQGPQFIFQYYEEEERQRGNFPDRFSGHQFPNYSSELNVNALLLGDSALYLCASSSQGYEQYFGPGTRLTVT.

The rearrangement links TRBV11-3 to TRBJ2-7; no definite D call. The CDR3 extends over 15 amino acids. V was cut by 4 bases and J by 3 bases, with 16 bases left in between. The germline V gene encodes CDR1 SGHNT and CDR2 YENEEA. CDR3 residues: CASSSLREENYEQYF. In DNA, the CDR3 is TGTGCCAGCAGCTCCCTCCGAGAAGAGAACTACGAGCAGTACTTC.

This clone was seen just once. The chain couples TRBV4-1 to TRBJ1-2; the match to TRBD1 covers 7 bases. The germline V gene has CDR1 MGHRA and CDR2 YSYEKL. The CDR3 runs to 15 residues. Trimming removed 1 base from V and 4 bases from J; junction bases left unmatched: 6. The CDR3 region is CASSQVKTGSYGYTF. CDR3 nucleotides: TGCGCCAGCAGCCAAGTAAAGACAGGGAGCTATGGCTACACCTTC.

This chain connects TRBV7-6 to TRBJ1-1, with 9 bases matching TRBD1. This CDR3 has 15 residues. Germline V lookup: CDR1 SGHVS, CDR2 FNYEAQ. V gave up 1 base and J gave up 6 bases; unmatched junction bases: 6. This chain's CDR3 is CASSLGTGGWSEAFF. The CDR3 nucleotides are TGTGCCAGCAGCTTAGGAACAGGGGGCTGGTCTGAAGCTTTCTTT. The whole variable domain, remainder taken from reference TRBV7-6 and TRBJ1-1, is GAGVSQSPRYKVTKRGQDVALRCDPISGHVSLYWYRQALGQGPEFLTYFNYEAQQDKSGLPNDRFSAERPEGSISTLTIQRTEQRDSAMYRCASSLGTGGWSEAFFGQGTRLTVV.

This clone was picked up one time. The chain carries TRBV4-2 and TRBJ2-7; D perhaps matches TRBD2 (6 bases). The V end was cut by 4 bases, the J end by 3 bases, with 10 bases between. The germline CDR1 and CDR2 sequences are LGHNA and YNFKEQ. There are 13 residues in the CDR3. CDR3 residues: CASSPGLLYEQYF. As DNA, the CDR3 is TGTGCCAGCAGCCCCGGACTACTCTACGAGCAGTACTTC.

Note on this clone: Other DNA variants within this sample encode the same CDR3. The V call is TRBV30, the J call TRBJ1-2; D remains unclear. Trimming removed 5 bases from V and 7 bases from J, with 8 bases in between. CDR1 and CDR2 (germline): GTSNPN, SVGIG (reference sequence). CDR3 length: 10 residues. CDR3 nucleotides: TGTGCCTGGTTTTCGGGTGGCTACACCTTC. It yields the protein CAWFSGGYTF. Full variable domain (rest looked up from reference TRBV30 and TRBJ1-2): SQTIHQWPATLVQPVGSPLSLECTVEGTSNPNLYWYRQAAGRGLQLLFYSVGIGQISSEVPQNLSASRPQDRQFILSSKKLLLSDSGFYLCAWFSGGYTFGSGTRLTVV.

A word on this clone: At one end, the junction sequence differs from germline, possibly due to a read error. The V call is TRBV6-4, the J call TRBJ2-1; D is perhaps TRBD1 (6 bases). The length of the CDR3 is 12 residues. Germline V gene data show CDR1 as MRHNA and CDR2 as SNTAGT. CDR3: CASTDGQHEQFF. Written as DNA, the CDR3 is TGTGCCAGCACTGACGGACAGCATGAGCAGTTCTTC.

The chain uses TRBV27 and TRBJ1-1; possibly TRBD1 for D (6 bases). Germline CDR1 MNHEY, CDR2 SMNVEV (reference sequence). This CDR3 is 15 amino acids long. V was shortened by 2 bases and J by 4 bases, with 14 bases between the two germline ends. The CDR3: CASSLGWGAVTEAFF. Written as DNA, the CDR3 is TGTGCCAGCAGTTTAGGATGGGGGGCTGTCACTGAAGCTTTCTTT.

The DNA of the CDR3 is TGTGCCAGCAGCTGGGACTTCTACAATGAGCAGTTCTTC. It is translated as CASSWDFYNEQFF. J is TRBJ2-1 and V is TRBV5-5; the D gene is possibly TRBD2 (6 bases). Germline V CDR1 and CDR2: SGHKS, YYEKEE (reference sequence). This CDR3 has 13 residues. Trimming shortened V by 3 bases and J by 3 bases, and 7 bases separated the two germline ends.

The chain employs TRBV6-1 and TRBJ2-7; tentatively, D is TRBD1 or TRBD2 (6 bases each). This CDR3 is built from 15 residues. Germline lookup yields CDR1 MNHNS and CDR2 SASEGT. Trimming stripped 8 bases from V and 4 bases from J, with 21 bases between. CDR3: CASDEGGIGVYEQYF. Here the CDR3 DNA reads TGTGCCAGCGACGAGGGGGGAATCGGGGTTTACGAGCAGTACTTC.

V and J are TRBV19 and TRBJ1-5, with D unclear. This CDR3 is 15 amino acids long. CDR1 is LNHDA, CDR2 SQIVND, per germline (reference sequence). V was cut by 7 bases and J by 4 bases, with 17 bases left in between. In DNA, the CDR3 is TGTGCCAGTATCAGCGTAGGTTTCGGTAATCAGCCCCAGCATTTT. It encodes CASISVGFGNQPQHF.

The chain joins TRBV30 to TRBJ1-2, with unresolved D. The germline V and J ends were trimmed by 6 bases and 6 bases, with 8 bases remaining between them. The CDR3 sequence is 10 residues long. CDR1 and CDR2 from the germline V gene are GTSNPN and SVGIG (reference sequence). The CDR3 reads CACPENGYTF. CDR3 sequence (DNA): TGTGCCTGCCCCGAGAATGGCTACACCTTC.

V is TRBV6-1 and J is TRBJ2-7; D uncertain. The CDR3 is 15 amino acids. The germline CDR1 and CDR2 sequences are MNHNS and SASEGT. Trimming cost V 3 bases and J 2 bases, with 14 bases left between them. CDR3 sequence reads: CASSETLSVTYEQYF. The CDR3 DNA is TGTGCCAGCAGTGAGACACTATCGGTCACCTACGAGCAGTACTTC.

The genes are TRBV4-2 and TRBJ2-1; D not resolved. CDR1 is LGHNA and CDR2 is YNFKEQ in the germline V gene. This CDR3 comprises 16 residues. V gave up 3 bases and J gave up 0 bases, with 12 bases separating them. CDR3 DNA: TGTGCCAGCAGCCAGGTGCCAGGCAGCTCCTACAATGAGCAGTTCTTC. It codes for CASSQVPGSSYNEQFF.